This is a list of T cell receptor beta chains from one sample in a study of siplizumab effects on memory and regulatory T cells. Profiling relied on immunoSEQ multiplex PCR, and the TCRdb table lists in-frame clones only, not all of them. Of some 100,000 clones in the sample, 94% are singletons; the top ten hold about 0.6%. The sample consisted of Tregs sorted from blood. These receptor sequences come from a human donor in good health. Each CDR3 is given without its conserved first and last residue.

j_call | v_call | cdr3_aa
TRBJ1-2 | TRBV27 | ASSSQDTNYGYT
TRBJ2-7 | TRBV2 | ASRRYEQY
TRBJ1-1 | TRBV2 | ASSGQGGLSEAF
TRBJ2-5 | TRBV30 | AWRIWQRMGETQY
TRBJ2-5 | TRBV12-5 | ASGAGQETQY
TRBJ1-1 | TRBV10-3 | AISEGTGVLYTEAF
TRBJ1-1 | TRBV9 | ASSVRTEAF
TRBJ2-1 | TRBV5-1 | ASSVAGWEQF
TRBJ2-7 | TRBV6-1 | ASRLRLAGYEQY
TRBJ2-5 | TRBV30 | AWSVRETQY
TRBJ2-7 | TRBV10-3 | AISETANEQY
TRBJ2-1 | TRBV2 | ASTPSGPQF
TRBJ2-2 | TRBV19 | ASNRWEVNTGELF
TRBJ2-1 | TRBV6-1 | ASSEALVQIPILNEQF
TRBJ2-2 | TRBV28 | ASMAGGNTGELF
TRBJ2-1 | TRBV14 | ASSHMYDEQF
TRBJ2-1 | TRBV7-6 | ASSSTPGLDNEQF
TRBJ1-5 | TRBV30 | AWSRTAAGPQH
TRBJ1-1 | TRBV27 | ASSLRGNTEAF
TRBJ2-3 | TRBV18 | ASSPPWTGSRFSTDTQY
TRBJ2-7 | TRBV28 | ASSLAGVHHYEQY
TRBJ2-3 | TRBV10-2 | ASRPRNSGDTQY
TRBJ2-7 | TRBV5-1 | ASSWTQRSYEQY